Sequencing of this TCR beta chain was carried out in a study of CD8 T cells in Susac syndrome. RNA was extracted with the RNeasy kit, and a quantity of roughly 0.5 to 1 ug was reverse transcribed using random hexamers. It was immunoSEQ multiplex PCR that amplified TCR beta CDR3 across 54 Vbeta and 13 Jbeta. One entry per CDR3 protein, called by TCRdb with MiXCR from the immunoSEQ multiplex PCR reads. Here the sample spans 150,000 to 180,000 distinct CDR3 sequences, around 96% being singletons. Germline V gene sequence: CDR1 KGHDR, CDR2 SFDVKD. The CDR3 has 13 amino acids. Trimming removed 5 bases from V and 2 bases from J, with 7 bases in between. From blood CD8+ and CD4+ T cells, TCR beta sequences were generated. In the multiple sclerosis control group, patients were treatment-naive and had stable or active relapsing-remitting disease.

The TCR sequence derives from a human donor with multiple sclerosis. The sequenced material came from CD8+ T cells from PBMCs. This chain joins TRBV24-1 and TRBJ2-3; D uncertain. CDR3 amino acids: CATSGPYTDTQYF. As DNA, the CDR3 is TGTGCCACCAGTGGCCCCTACACAGATACGCAGTATTTT.